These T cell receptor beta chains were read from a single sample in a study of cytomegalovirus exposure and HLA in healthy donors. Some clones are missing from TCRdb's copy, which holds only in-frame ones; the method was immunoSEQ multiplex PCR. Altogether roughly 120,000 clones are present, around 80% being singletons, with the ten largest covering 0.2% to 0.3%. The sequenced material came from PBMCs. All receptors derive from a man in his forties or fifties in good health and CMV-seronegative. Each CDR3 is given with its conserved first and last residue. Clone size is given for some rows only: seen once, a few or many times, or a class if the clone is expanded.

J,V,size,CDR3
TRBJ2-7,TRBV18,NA,CASSPRQDIREQYF
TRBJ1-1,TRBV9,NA,CASSVGEVPLEAFF
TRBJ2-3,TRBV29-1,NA,CSVDRRSGTDTQYF
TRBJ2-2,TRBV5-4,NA,CASSLPSGAGELFF
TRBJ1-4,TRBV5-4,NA,CASSDGQRLNEKLFF
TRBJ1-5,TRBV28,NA,CASTSTGGPQPQHF
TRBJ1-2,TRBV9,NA,CASSPSLADNYGYTF
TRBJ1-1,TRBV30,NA,CAWSAGQMNTEAFF
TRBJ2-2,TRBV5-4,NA,CASSLDPGANTGELFF
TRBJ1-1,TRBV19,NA,CTSSIGQAWNTEAFF
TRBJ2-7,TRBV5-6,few,CASSPSGRLREQYF
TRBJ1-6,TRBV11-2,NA,CASSLDYGGSHF
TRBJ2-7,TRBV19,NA,CASSGTRDSAHEQYF
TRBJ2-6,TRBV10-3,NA,CAIAVDSGANVLTF
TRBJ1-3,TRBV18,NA,CASSPLDLQGSGNTIYF
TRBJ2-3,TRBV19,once,CASRGTGGAGTQYF
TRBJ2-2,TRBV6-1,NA,CASITAGGNTGELFF
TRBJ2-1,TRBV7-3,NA,CASSPSSYNEQFF
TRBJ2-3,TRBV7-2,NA,CASSLDGGKADTQYF
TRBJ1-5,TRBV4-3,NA,CASSQDSGGYQPQHF
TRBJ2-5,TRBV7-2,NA,CASSLDIQGARETQYF
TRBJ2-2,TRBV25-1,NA,CASSDHGGGTGELFF
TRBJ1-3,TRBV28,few,CASTRTGGFGNTIYF
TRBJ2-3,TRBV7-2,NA,CASSRLADASTDTQYF
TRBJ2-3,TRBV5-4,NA,CASSAGTSGSTDTQYF
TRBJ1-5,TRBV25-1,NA,CASSETGVNQPQHF
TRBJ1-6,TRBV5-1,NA,CASSLVTGDNSPLHF
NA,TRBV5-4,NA,CASSLTNSYEQYF
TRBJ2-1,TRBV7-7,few,CASSLSSGTSFSNEQFF
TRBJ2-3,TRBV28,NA,CASHYTGVGTDTQYF
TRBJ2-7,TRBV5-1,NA,CASSSLAGGSVEQYF
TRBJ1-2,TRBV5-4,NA,CASSLTGFNGYTF
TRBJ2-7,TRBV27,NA,CASRPTSGSRSYEQYF
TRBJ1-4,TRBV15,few,CATSRGPGNEKLFF
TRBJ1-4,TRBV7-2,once,CASSLANGQGRLFF
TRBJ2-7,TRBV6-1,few,CASSELPVSSYEQYF
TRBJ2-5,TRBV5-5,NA,CASSFDLPETQYF
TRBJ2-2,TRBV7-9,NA,CASSLALASGVRELFF
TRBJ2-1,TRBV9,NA,CASSVGGEVPNNEQFF
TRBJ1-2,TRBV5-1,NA,CASSQTGGNYGYTF
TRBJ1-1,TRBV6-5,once,CASSRLEGREAEAFF
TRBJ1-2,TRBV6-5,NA,CASSEADYGYTF
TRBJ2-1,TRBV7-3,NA,CASSLTRGLAGKGNEQFF